These T cell receptor beta chains were read from a single sample in a study of cytomegalovirus exposure and HLA in healthy donors. Profiled with immunoSEQ multiplex PCR; TCRdb holds only in-frame clones, not every one. The table has approximately 130,000 clones, around three quarters seen once; the top ten hold 5.5% to 8%. Sequenced: PBMCs. All receptors derive from a middle-aged woman in good health and CMV-seronegative. Each CDR3 is given with its conserved first and last residue. Each record gives: CDR3 DNA, CDR3 protein, D gene, V gene, J gene, clone size. The D gene is left open where the match is weak. Clone size is given for some rows only: seen once, a few or many times, or a class if the clone is expanded.

CDR3nt: TGTGCCAGCATGATAGCCGATCGGGGCTACACCTTC
CDR3aa: CASMIADRGYTF
d_gene: .
v_gene: TRBV28
j_gene: TRBJ1-2
abundance: .

CDR3nt: TGTGCCAGCAGCGAGGTAGTCTCTGGGGCCAACGGCCTGACTTTC
CDR3aa: CASSEVVSGANGLTF
d_gene: .
v_gene: TRBV2
j_gene: TRBJ2-6
abundance: .

CDR3nt: TGTGCCAGCGGACTAGACCTTAACAATGAGCAGTTCTTC
CDR3aa: CASGLDLNNEQFF
d_gene: TRBD2
v_gene: TRBV19
j_gene: TRBJ2-1
abundance: .

CDR3nt: TGTGCCAGCAACTCCGGGACTAGCGGGCACACAGATACGCAGTATTTT
CDR3aa: CASNSGTSGHTDTQYF
d_gene: TRBD2
v_gene: TRBV5-6
j_gene: TRBJ2-3
abundance: .

CDR3nt: TGTGCCAGCAGCTCCGGTTTGGGCTGGGCGAGCGGGGAGCTGTTTTTT
CDR3aa: CASSSGLGWASGELFF
d_gene: .
v_gene: TRBV7-3
j_gene: TRBJ2-2
abundance: .

CDR3nt: TGTGCCAGCGCCGACAGGGTTACTAATGAAAAACTGTTTTTT
CDR3aa: CASADRVTNEKLFF
d_gene: TRBD1
v_gene: TRBV7-9
j_gene: TRBJ1-4
abundance: .

CDR3nt: TGTGCCAGCAGCTTATCAGTGAACACCGAAGCTTTCTTT
CDR3aa: CASSLSVNTEAFF
d_gene: .
v_gene: TRBV7-3
j_gene: TRBJ1-1
abundance: .

CDR3nt: TGTTCCAGCAGCTTAGCCGGGCTAGCTGGGGAGCAGTACTTC
CDR3aa: CSSSLAGLAGEQYF
d_gene: .
v_gene: TRBV7-9
j_gene: TRBJ2-7
abundance: .

CDR3nt: TGTGCCAGCAGCTTGGGACTAGAGAACACCGGGGAGCTGTTTTTT
CDR3aa: CASSLGLENTGELFF
d_gene: .
v_gene: TRBV5-4
j_gene: TRBJ2-2
abundance: .

CDR3nt: TGTGCCAGCAGAAGAAGGGGGGGCTATGGCTACACCTTC
CDR3aa: CASRRRGGYGYTF
d_gene: .
v_gene: TRBV13
j_gene: TRBJ1-2
abundance: .

CDR3nt: TGCGCCAGCAGCTTGGACGGGAGATCCTACAATGAGCAGTTCTTC
CDR3aa: CASSLDGRSYNEQFF
d_gene: .
v_gene: TRBV5-1
j_gene: TRBJ2-1
abundance: .

CDR3nt: TGTGCCAGCACCCCAAGGGTACAGGTGCACAATGAGCAGTTCTTC
CDR3aa: CASTPRVQVHNEQFF
d_gene: .
v_gene: TRBV6-6
j_gene: TRBJ2-1
abundance: .

CDR3nt: TGTGCCAGCAGCCCGGGACTAGCGGGCTACCTAGAGGAGACCCAGTACTTC
CDR3aa: CASSPGLAGYLEETQYF
d_gene: TRBD2
v_gene: TRBV13
j_gene: TRBJ2-5
abundance: .

CDR3nt: TGTGCCAGCAGTGAAGTCCGGGGAACCAATCAGCCCCAGCATTTT
CDR3aa: CASSEVRGTNQPQHF
d_gene: .
v_gene: TRBV6-1
j_gene: TRBJ1-5
abundance: .

CDR3nt: TGTTCCAGCAGCTCGGGAGAGACCCAGTACTTC
CDR3aa: CSSSSGETQYF
d_gene: .
v_gene: TRBV7-9
j_gene: TRBJ2-5
abundance: .

CDR3nt: TGTGCCAGCAGCTTAGTCGTCTTGACCGGGGAGCTGTTTTTT
CDR3aa: CASSLVVLTGELFF
d_gene: .
v_gene: TRBV7-2
j_gene: TRBJ2-2
abundance: .

CDR3nt: TGTGCCAGCAGCTTAGCTGGGATAGGGGGCAATGAGCAGTTCTTC
CDR3aa: CASSLAGIGGNEQFF
d_gene: .
v_gene: TRBV13
j_gene: TRBJ2-1
abundance: .

CDR3nt: TGTGCCAGCAGTTTAAGGGACAGGGTTAATGAAAAACTGTTTTTT
CDR3aa: CASSLRDRVNEKLFF
d_gene: TRBD1
v_gene: TRBV28
j_gene: TRBJ1-4
abundance: .

CDR3nt: TGTGCCATTAACACAGGGGGAAACACCATATATTTT
CDR3aa: CAINTGGNTIYF
d_gene: .
v_gene: TRBV10-3
j_gene: TRBJ1-3
abundance: .

CDR3nt: TGTGCCAGCAGCTCAGGGTCTTTACAGCCCCAGCATTTT
CDR3aa: CASSSGSLQPQHF
d_gene: .
v_gene: TRBV7-9
j_gene: TRBJ1-5
abundance: .

CDR3nt: TGTGCCAGTAGTATTCGTCAGGGGGCTTCATATCCCTACGAGCAGTACTTC
CDR3aa: CASSIRQGASYPYEQYF
d_gene: TRBD1
v_gene: TRBV19
j_gene: TRBJ2-7
abundance: .

CDR3nt: TGTGCCAGCAGTTTGGGGGGGGGAAAAGAGACCCAGTACTTC
CDR3aa: CASSLGGGKETQYF
d_gene: TRBD2
v_gene: TRBV27
j_gene: TRBJ2-5
abundance: .

CDR3nt: TGTGCCAGCAGGAGGGACATCTATGAGCAGTTCTTC
CDR3aa: CASRRDIYEQFF
d_gene: .
v_gene: TRBV5-8
j_gene: TRBJ2-1
abundance: once

CDR3nt: TGTGCCAGCAGCCGACAGGGGGCTGATTATAATCAGCCCCAGCATTTT
CDR3aa: CASSRQGADYNQPQHF
d_gene: .
v_gene: TRBV21-1
j_gene: TRBJ1-5
abundance: .

CDR3nt: TGTGCCAGCACAATCACAGATACGCAGTATTTT
CDR3aa: CASTITDTQYF
d_gene: .
v_gene: TRBV2
j_gene: TRBJ2-3
abundance: few

CDR3nt: TGTGCCAGCAGCTTTGCTAGGAACACTGAAGCTTTCTTT
CDR3aa: CASSFARNTEAFF
d_gene: .
v_gene: TRBV5-5
j_gene: TRBJ1-1
abundance: .

CDR3nt: TGTGCCAGCAGCAAACCTGGGACTGCGAGCTCCTACGAGCAGTACTTC
CDR3aa: CASSKPGTASSYEQYF
d_gene: .
v_gene: TRBV5-4
j_gene: TRBJ2-7
abundance: .

CDR3nt: TGTGCCAGCAGGTCCCCGGCCGAACTAGCGGGAGGGGGCGAGCAGTACTTC
CDR3aa: CASRSPAELAGGGEQYF
d_gene: TRBD2
v_gene: TRBV5-6
j_gene: TRBJ2-7
abundance: .

CDR3nt: TGTGCCAGCTCACCCCAGGGATACACCGGGGAGCTGTTTTTT
CDR3aa: CASSPQGYTGELFF
d_gene: .
v_gene: TRBV18
j_gene: TRBJ2-2
abundance: .

CDR3nt: TGTGCCAGCAGCCCGTTTCTAGGGAGGACCTACGAGCAGTACTTC
CDR3aa: CASSPFLGRTYEQYF
d_gene: .
v_gene: TRBV6-6
j_gene: TRBJ2-7
abundance: .

CDR3nt: TGTGCCAGCAGCTTGAGGCAGTATTTT
CDR3aa: CASSLRQYF
d_gene: .
v_gene: TRBV7-9
j_gene: TRBJ2-3
abundance: .

CDR3nt: TGTGCCAGCTCACCAGGAAGCGGGAGGGGCGATGAGCAGTTCTTC
CDR3aa: CASSPGSGRGDEQFF
d_gene: TRBD2
v_gene: TRBV18
j_gene: TRBJ2-1
abundance: .

CDR3nt: TGTGCCAGCAGTTTCAGCAGGGCCAAAAAACTCAATCAGCCCCAGCATTTT
CDR3aa: CASSFSRAKKLNQPQHF
d_gene: .
v_gene: TRBV28
j_gene: TRBJ1-5
abundance: .

CDR3nt: TGTGCCAGCAGTTACGGGACTAGCGGGGGGTACAATGAGCAGTTCTTC
CDR3aa: CASSYGTSGGYNEQFF
d_gene: TRBD2
v_gene: TRBV6-5
j_gene: TRBJ2-1
abundance: .

CDR3nt: TGTGCCAGCAGCGTAGATTCGACGGGAAAAGAGACCCAGTACTTC
CDR3aa: CASSVDSTGKETQYF
d_gene: .
v_gene: TRBV9
j_gene: TRBJ2-5
abundance: .